This T cell receptor (beta chain) is drawn from a study of cytomegalovirus exposure and HLA in healthy donors (dated 2017 in TCRdb). Concerning the study at large: An earlier analysis of 587 of the donors reported about 250 Gb of sequence data and some 100 million unique TCR beta sequences from roughly 180 million T cells. Both class I and class II loci were covered by HLA typing, at four-digit resolution. Among a few hundred genotyped donors of the cohort, an average of approximately 240,000 unique TCR beta nucleotide sequences were sequenced per donor, roughly a sixth of them non-productive. All discovery cohort repertoires had been generated using a single sequencing platform. A later genetic analysis took genome-wide SNP genotypes for about 55% of the 666 donors and used that subset as a discovery cohort. A separate validation cohort of roughly 110 different subjects was used in addition to the approximately 640-subject first cohort. The study was designed to test whether signatures of past pathogen exposure could be identified by cataloging public T cell receptors. To study patterns of TCR occurrence, a later analysis re-analyzed previously published TCR beta repertoires from around 700 donors and added high-resolution HLA genotyping. Alongside the repertoire data, information on donor age, sex, ethnicity and CMV serostatus was compiled. A handful of DR-DQ haplotypes were treated as single units for association and clustering because of strong linkage in the cohort. Typing coverage differed by locus: A, B, C, DRB1 and DQB1 were typed in about 620-640 donors, DQA1 in about 550, DPA1 in around 580, and DPB1 in just under 490. Rather than drawing on any new phenotypic data, the later analysis identified candidate immune exposures from TCR beta sequences and the way those sequences occurred across donors. About 310 gigabases of sequencing data and approximately 80 million unique TCR sequences were included in an early release covering around 600 HLA-typed donors. To decide whether each TCR beta V gene segment behaved as functional or pseudogenic, an earlier analysis of some 600 of the donors relied on high-throughput TCR beta sequencing. The study profiled the T cell repertoires of 550 to 700 subjects by immunosequencing and related them to cytomegalovirus serostatus. High-throughput TCR immunosequencing, statistical association of individual TCRs with disease status, and machine learning were combined to predict cytomegalovirus infection status. The genetic ancestry cluster associated with self-reported Caucasian donors included over 80% of the roughly 390 genotyped donors. The paper as a whole reports these results and caveats: When HLA alleles, especially DR and DQ, strongly co-occurred, TCR associations were difficult to assign to individual alleles. A later analysis associated about 17,000 TCR beta sequences with specific HLA alleles at a false discovery rate of 0.05. Correlated functional status among segregating V segments might be attributable to linkage disequilibrium, but an unknown experimental factor could not be ruled out. In a later genetic analysis, a missense DCLRE1C variant was associated with V-gene and J-gene trimming of TCR beta chains, and the association was replicated in an independent cohort. The classifier was reported to diagnose cytomegalovirus status with high specificity and sensitivity in both the original cohort and the validation cohort. A further reported finding was that TCR beta sequences accurately predicted the HLA-A and HLA-B alleles for most subjects in the first cohort. HLA typing was unavailable for some donors at each locus, so association tests used only the typed subset. Most TCR sequences were observed very rarely across donors, whereas some public TCRs were present in many individuals. A cluster of highly shared sequence variants was judged likely to represent a technical artifact of the sequencing pipeline. In vitro tests confirmed that a few of the cytomegalovirus-associated TCR beta chains recognize cytomegalovirus antigens. In an earlier analysis of approximately 600 of the donors, most TCR beta V segments were observed in productive rearrangements about 87% or about 30% of the time, broadly matching IMGT annotations. A later analysis found that TCR association rates varied across HLA loci, with DRB1 alleles showing the most associated TCRs and HLA-C alleles the fewest. The cohort was sequenced for TCR beta chains only, and without alpha or paired-chain data the features that could be detected were limited. According to a later analysis, most CMV-associated TCR beta chains appeared to be HLA-restricted, and the HLA associations seemed to be driven largely by CMV exposure. In the study, 164 TCR beta chains were listed as associated with cytomegalovirus. A later analysis found that HLA-associated TCR beta chains were more clonally expanded and had lower generation probabilities than equally common non-associated chains. According to the authors, the approach could potentially be generalized to other disease states and immunological phenotypes. Compared with the roughly 670-donor mean, donors in an Asian-associated ancestry cluster had fewer N-insertions in productive TCRs, according to a later genetic analysis. Approximately 18 rarely observed V segments, including chromosome 9 orphons, were excluded from the earlier analysis of approximately 500 of the donors because counts were too low. Presence/absence analyses assumed roughly uniform sequencing depth across donors, an assumption that may not hold. Because the 87-base-pair reads could not distinguish some IMGT-functional V segments, including TRBV6-2 and TRBV6-3, those segments were excluded. The only immune exposure information available for the cohort was CMV serostatus. According to a later analysis, parvovirus B19, influenza, CMV and Epstein-Barr virus appeared linked to several top co-occurrence clusters.

In total, roughly 670 healthy bone marrow donors made up the cohort. At the time of sampling, all cohort members were nominally healthy, though unrecorded immune exposures were likely present. The donor was CMV seronegative and belonged to the group of several hundred seronegative cohort members. A peripheral blood sample was provided by each donor, and peripheral blood mononuclear cells were used for TCR beta sequencing. Genomic DNA extraction from the blood cell samples was performed with the Qiagen DNeasy Blood Extraction Kit. On this clone: The antigen this receptor binds is unknown. No base qualities exist here, and no much larger clone lies one base off it.

V loses 2 bases of germline sequence and J loses 2 bases, and the interval between the two ends is 9 bases. The germline V gene yields MDHEN for CDR1 and SYDVKM for CDR2. The CDR3 runs 14 amino acids, cysteine and phenylalanine included. The kept DNA is CDR3 alone, 42 bases in frame from the first base. To prepare the library, the immunoSEQ multiplex PCR assay was applied. For the multiplex PCR, a mixture combining 60 forward primers for TCR Vbeta segments and 13 reverse primers for TCR Jbeta segments was used. The CDR3 region of rearranged TCR beta genes was amplified from genomic DNA with a multiplex PCR assay. The Illumina HiSeq System was used to sequence the amplified TCR beta libraries as 87-base-pair reads. Per the authors' processing: A later analysis tallied tens of millions of unique TCR beta chains across the 666 repertoires, and approximately 9.9 million of those chains were shared by two or more donors. To remove PCR and sequencing errors, raw reads were error-corrected and collapsed into unique sequences using a nearest-neighbor algorithm that merged closely related sequences. Alignment of CDR3 sequences to IMGT reference sequences was used to assign V, D and J gene segments. Each retained sequence needed at least a six-nucleotide match to both a V gene segment and a J gene segment. A rearrangement was called productive if the CDR3 had no stop codons and remained in frame with V and J, and every other rearrangement was called non-productive. CDR3 was defined by IMGT convention, running from the second conserved V-encoded cysteine to the conserved J-encoded phenylalanine. Sequences without an unambiguous match to a single V gene segment were excluded from the earlier analysis of about 600 of the donors. In an earlier analysis of several hundred of the donors, V segments were called functional above 56.7% productive rearrangements and were called segregating when the between-donor standard deviation exceeded 5%. A statistical classification framework was developed to diagnose cytomegalovirus status using the catalog of TCR beta chain sequences. In a later analysis, TCR nucleotide sequences were compared against IMGT/GENE-DB human TR gene sequences so that V and J genes could be assigned. The TCRdist pipeline was used in a later analysis to assign CDR3 sequences and most-parsimonious VDJ recombination scenarios. In a later analysis, each TCR beta chain was defined by its CDR3 amino acid sequence together with its V-gene family, and reads without a unique V-gene family were excluded. To address suspected cross-contamination and a sequencing artifact, a later analysis removed approximately 600 highly shared, low-generation-probability nucleotide sequences. In a later analysis, a clonal expansion index for each public chain was calculated from normalized within-repertoire ranks of inferred template counts. In a later analysis, generation probabilities were computed using a VDJ recombination model fitted to out-of-frame rearrangements, and the results were checked against IGoR. A later analysis scored TCR-TCR, TCR-HLA and TCR-CMV co-occurrence with hypergeometric tests, applying a repertoire-size bias correction to TCR pairs. To estimate false discovery rates, a later analysis permuted the HLA or CMV assignments 20 times. In a later analysis, co-occurring TCRs were grouped with DBSCAN, and TCRdist sequence similarity was added when clustering was performed within HLA-allele-positive subsets. Repertoires with fewer than 30,000 or more than 120,000 public chains, plus five repertoires with anomalous nucleotide sharing, were excluded from co-occurrence clustering. Here the immuneACCESS table is served through TCRdb, limited to in-frame sequences with V and J called. Missing clones are a known gap in these copies; in checked studies unresolved V genes cover under half, and the rest lacks a known reason. That table is the source of V, J and clone size, and D and trimming were worked out from the DNA. The sample table records over 75,000 clones; approximately 65% of these occur just once. In total, the top ten clones hold roughly 2% of the sample.

What was sequenced was PBMCs. The TCR was taken from a man aged 25-45 years in good health and CMV-seronegative. The chain links TRBV28 with TRBJ1-1, with the D gene uncertain. The CDR3 reads CASSLSSRNTEAFF. The DNA reads as follows: TGTGCCAGCAGTTTAAGCTCGCGAAACACTGAAGCTTTCTTT.